This is a list of T cell receptor beta chains from one sample in a study of T cells of healthy individuals. TCRdb itself ran the 5' RACE reads through MiXCR, one entry per CDR3 protein. The data hold about 96,000 distinct CDR3 sequences, with about 16% observed a single time. The receptors here all came from a human donor in good health. The CDR3 runs from the conserved cysteine through the conserved F or W. The D gene is left open where the match is weak. Rows may omit the clone size; those that give it use once, few, many or a size class.

many | TRBD2 | TRBJ2-1 | TRBV19 | TGTGCCAGTAGTCCCCTAGCGGGAGGGGGCAATGAGCAGTTCTTC | CASSPLAGGGNEQFF
- | TRBD1 | TRBJ2-7 | TRBV27 | TGTGCCAGCAGTTTATCCGGGACAGGGTACGAGCAGTACTTC | CASSLSGTGYEQYF
- | TRBD2 | TRBJ2-1 | TRBV5-1 | TGCGCCAGCAGCTTTACATCAGTGGGGGGGAATGAGCAGTTCTTC | CASSFTSVGGNEQFF
- | - | TRBJ2-1 | TRBV9 | TGTGCCAGCAGCCCCAGAGTGTCCTACAATGAGCAGTTCTTC | CASSPRVSYNEQFF
few | - | TRBJ1-1 | TRBV11-1 | TGTGCCAGCAGCTTAGCTTCAGGGCTCGGTGACACTGAAGCTTTCTTT | CASSLASGLGDTEAFF
- | - | TRBJ1-4 | TRBV5-1 | TGCGCCAGCAGCTATGGGACCCTGGGGGAAAAACTGTTTTTT | CASSYGTLGEKLFF
few | - | TRBJ1-1 | TRBV4-3 | TGCGCCAGCGGAATACAGGGAGGCACTGAAGCTTTCTTT | CASGIQGGTEAFF
- | - | TRBJ2-5 | TRBV7-2 | TGTGCCAGCAGCCCCCCCAGCGGTGAGACCCAGTACTTC | CASSPPSGETQYF
few | - | TRBJ2-5 | TRBV12-3/TRBV12-4 | TGTGCCAGCAGTTCAGGGTACCAAGAGACCCAGTACTTC | CASSSGYQETQYF
few | - | TRBJ2-7 | TRBV20-1 | TGCAGTGCTAGGCGCTATCCTCGGGGTTTC | CSARRYPRGF
- | TRBD1 | TRBJ1-4 | TRBV5-1 | TGCGCCAGCAGCTTACGGACAGGATCTAATGAAAAACTGTTTTTT | CASSLRTGSNEKLFF
few | - | TRBJ2-2 | TRBV7-9 | TGTGCCAGCGAGATGCTTCCTAAGGGCGGGGAGCTGTTTTTT | CASEMLPKGGELFF
- | - | TRBJ1-1 | TRBV4-3 | TGCGCCAGCAGCCATCCTGGACGGTCCGGCACTGAAGCTTTCTTT | CASSHPGRSGTEAFF
many | - | TRBJ2-3 | TRBV18 | TGTGCCAGCTCACCATGGGCGTCCTCCACAGATACGCAGTATTTT | CASSPWASSTDTQYF
- | TRBD2 | TRBJ2-1 | TRBV20-1 | TGCAGTGCTAGAGTCCCGGGACTAGCGGGGAAGGGATACAATGAGCAGTTCTTC | CSARVPGLAGKGYNEQFF
- | - | TRBJ2-5 | TRBV15 | TGTGCCACCAGCAGGGACGAACTCCAAGAGACCCAGTACTTC | CATSRDELQETQYF
- | - | TRBJ2-1 | TRBV28 | TGTGCCAGCAGTTTACCTCCAGGGAATGAGCAGTTCTTC | CASSLPPGNEQFF
few | TRBD2 | TRBJ2-2 | TRBV4-3 | TGCGCCAGCAGCCAAGAATGGAGCGGGGGGAACACCGGGGAGCTGTTTTTT | CASSQEWSGGNTGELFF
few | - | TRBJ2-2 | TRBV20-1 | TGCAGTGCTAGTCAGGCGAAGCTGAACACCGGGGAGCTGTTTTTT | CSASQAKLNTGELFF
few | - | TRBJ2-1 | TRBV4-3 | TGCGCCAGCAGCCAAGAAGTCCGGGAGTGGGGTGAGCAGTTCTTC | CASSQEVREWGEQFF
- | - | TRBJ1-1 | TRBV4-3 | TGCGCCAGCAGCCCCAGGGGTGAGGAGGTGAACACTGAAGCTTTCTTT | CASSPRGEEVNTEAFF
- | TRBD1 | TRBJ1-5 | TRBV6-2/TRBV6-3 | TGTGCCAGCAGTTATCCCCAGGGGGGGAATCAGCCCCAGCATTTT | CASSYPQGGNQPQHF
- | - | TRBJ1-1 | TRBV20-1 | TGCACTATCCAACCCCTCGGGGGCGACACTGAAGCTTTCTTT | CTIQPLGGDTEAFF
- | - | TRBJ1-3 | TRBV9 | TGTGCCAGCAGCGTCCGTTCTGGGCACACCATATATTTT | CASSVRSGHTIYF
many | - | TRBJ2-2 | TRBV11-2 | TGTGCCAGCAGCTCAACCACAGGGGAGGCTAGGGAGCTGTTTTTT | CASSSTTGEARELFF
many | - | TRBJ1-6 | TRBV4-1 | TGCGCCAGCAGCCAAGCCCGGAGGGGTGATTCACCCCTCCACTTT | CASSQARRGDSPLHF
few | - | TRBJ2-1 | TRBV3-1 | TGTGCCAGCAGCCAAGTCGGGACCTTAAATGAGCAGTTCTTC | CASSQVGTLNEQFF
many | - | TRBJ2-5 | TRBV9 | TGTGCCAGCAAGGCTCCACGGGAAGAGACCCAGTACTTC | CASKAPREETQYF
few | - | TRBJ2-7 | TRBV4-3 | TGCGCCAGCAGCCAAGACATGGGACTGCTATACGAGCAGTACTTC | CASSQDMGLLYEQYF
- | - | TRBJ2-3 | TRBV19 | TGTGCCAGTAGTATCGGGAGCGGGAGCACAGATACGCAGTATTTT | CASSIGSGSTDTQYF
few | - | TRBJ2-1 | TRBV15 | TGTGCCACCAGCAGAGATGTGGGGATTGATGAGCAGTTCTTC | CATSRDVGIDEQFF
many | - | TRBJ2-2 | TRBV2 | TGTGCCAGCAGTGTCTATAAATCGGCGAACACCGGGGAGCTGTTTTTT | CASSVYKSANTGELFF
many | TRBD2 | TRBJ2-1 | TRBV27 | TGTGCCAGCAGTTCACGACTAGCGGGAGACCATGAGCAGTTCTTC | CASSSRLAGDHEQFF
- | TRBD1 | TRBJ1-1 | TRBV2 | TGTGCCAGCAGGGTAGGAGACAGGGGGCATGAAGCTTTCTTT | CASRVGDRGHEAFF
many | TRBD1 | TRBJ2-1 | TRBV10-3 | TGTGCCATCAGGGGACAGGGGGAGCGCAATGAGCAGTTCTTC | CAIRGQGERNEQFF
few | - | TRBJ1-1 | TRBV7-2 | TGTGCCAGCAGCTTAGACCCTAGCGTGAACACTGAAGCTTTCTTT | CASSLDPSVNTEAFF
few | - | TRBJ2-3 | TRBV20-1 | TGCAGTGCTAGTCGGCCCCGGATTAGCACAGATACGCAGTATTTT | CSASRPRISTDTQYF
- | TRBD2 | TRBJ2-1 | TRBV5-6 | TGTGCCAGCAGCTTTCCTAGCGGGAGCTACAATGAGCAGTTCTTC | CASSFPSGSYNEQFF
- | TRBD2 | TRBJ2-4 | TRBV28 | TGTGCCAGCAGTTTATTCGGGGGGGGCTATGCCAAAAACATTCAGTACTTC | CASSLFGGGYAKNIQYF
many | TRBD1 | TRBJ2-1 | TRBV28 | TGTGCCAGCAGTCATCGGGACAGAACAGCGTATGTCAATGAGCAGTTCTTC | CASSHRDRTAYVNEQFF
- | TRBD2 | TRBJ2-3 | TRBV29-1 | TGCAGCGCCTCGGGACTACGCTCAGATACGCAGTATTTT | CSASGLRSDTQYF
- | - | TRBJ1-4 | TRBV27 | TGTGCCAGCAGTCAACCGGGATGGAATGAAAAACTGTTTTTT | CASSQPGWNEKLFF
many | - | TRBJ2-7 | TRBV9 | TGTGCCAGCAGCGTAGCTGGGACAACGAACGAGCAGTACTTC | CASSVAGTTNEQYF
few | - | TRBJ2-1 | TRBV6-5 | TGTGCCAGCAGTTGGAAGGGGAACCCCTACAATGAGCAGTTCTTC | CASSWKGNPYNEQFF
many | TRBD1 | TRBJ2-3 | TRBV20-1 | TGCAGTGCTAGCGCCGGGACAGGGAGTTCCGATACGCAGTATTTT | CSASAGTGSSDTQYF
many | - | TRBJ1-2 | TRBV6-2/TRBV6-3 | TGTGCCAGCAGTTGGGCCTTCTATGGCTACACCTTC | CASSWAFYGYTF
few | TRBD1 | TRBJ2-1 | TRBV5-1 | TGCGCCAGCAGCTCCGGGACAGGCCCCAATGAGCAGTTCTTC | CASSSGTGPNEQFF